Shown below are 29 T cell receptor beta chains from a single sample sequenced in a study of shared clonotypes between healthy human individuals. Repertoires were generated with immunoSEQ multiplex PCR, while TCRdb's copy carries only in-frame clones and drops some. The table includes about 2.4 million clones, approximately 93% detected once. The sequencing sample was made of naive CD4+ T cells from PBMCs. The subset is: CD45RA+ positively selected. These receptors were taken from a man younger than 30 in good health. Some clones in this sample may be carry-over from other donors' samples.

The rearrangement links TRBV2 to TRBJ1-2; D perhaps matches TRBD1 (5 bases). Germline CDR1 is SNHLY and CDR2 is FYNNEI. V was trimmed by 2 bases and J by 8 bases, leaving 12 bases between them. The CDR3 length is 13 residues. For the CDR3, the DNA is TGTGCCAGCAGTGAATTCAGGGTCGAGGGCTACACCTTC. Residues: CASSEFRVEGYTF.

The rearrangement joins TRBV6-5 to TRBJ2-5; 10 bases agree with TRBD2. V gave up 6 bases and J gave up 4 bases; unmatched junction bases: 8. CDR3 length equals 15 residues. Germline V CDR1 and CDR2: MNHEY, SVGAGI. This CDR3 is CASRSLAGARETQYF. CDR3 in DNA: TGTGCCAGCAGAAGCCTAGCGGGAGCTCGAGAGACCCAGTACTTC.

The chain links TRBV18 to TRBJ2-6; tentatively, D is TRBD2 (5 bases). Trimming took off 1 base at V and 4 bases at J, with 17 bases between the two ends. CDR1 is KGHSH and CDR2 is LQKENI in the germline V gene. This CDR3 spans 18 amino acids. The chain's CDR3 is CASSPQREITLGANVLTF. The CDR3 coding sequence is TGTGCCAGCTCACCACAAAGGGAGATCACTCTGGGGGCCAACGTCCTGACTTTC.

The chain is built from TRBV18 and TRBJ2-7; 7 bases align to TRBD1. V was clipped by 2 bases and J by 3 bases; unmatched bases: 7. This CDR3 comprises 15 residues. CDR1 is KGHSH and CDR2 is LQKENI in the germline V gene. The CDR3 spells CASSPETGIFYEQYF. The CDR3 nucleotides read TGTGCCAGCTCACCAGAGACAGGGATCTTCTACGAGCAGTACTTC.

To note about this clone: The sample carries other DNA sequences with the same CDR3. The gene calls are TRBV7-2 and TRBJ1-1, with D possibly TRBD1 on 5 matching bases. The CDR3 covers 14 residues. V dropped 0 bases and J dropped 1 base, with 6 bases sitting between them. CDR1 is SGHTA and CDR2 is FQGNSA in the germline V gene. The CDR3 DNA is TGTGCCAGCAGCTTAGCTAGGGGGAACACTGAAGCTTTCTTT. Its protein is CASSLARGNTEAFF.

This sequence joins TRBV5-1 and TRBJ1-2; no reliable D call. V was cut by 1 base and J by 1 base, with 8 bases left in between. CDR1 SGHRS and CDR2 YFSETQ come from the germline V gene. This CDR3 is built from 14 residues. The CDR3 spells CASSLSGDNYGYTF. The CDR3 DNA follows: TGCGCCAGCAGCTTGAGTGGAGATAACTATGGCTACACCTTC.

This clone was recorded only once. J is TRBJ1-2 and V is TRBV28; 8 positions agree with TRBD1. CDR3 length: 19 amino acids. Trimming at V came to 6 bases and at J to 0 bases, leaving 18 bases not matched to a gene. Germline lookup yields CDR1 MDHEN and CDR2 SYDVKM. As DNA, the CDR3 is TGTGCCAGCAGGACACTAGGACAGGGACCACTCGGGGCTAACTATGGCTACACCTTC. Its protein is CASRTLGQGPLGANYGYTF.

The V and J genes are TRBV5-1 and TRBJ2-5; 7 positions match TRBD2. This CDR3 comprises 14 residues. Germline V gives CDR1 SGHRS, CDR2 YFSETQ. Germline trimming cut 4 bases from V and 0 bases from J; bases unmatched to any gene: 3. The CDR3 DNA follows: TGCGCCAGCAGCAAAGGGACTAACCAAGAGACCCAGTACTTC. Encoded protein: CASSKGTNQETQYF.

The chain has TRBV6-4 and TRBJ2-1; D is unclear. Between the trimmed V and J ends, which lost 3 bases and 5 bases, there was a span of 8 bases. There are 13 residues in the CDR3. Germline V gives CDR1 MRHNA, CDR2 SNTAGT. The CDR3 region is CASSDSTDNEQFF. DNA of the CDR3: TGTGCCAGCAGTGATTCCACAGACAATGAGCAGTTCTTC.

This CDR3 is CASSPRTSGTEAFF. The CDR3 nucleotides are TGTGCCAGCAGTCCCAGGACCTCGGGGACTGAAGCTTTCTTT. V is TRBV28 and J is TRBJ1-1; no definite D call. The germline gives CDR1 MDHEN, CDR2 SYDVKM. The CDR3 contains 14 residues. V was shortened by 5 bases and J by 5 bases, with 15 bases between the two germline ends.

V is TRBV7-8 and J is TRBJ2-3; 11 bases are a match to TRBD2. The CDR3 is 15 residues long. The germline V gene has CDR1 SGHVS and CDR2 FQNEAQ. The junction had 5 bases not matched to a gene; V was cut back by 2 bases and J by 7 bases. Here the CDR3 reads CASSLLTSGINTQYF. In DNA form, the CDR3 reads TGTGCCAGCAGCTTATTGACTAGCGGGATTAATACGCAGTATTTT. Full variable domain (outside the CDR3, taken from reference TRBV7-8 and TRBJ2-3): GAGVSQSPRYKVAKRGQDVALRCDPISGHVSLFWYQQALGQGPEFLTYFQNEAQLDKSGLPSDRFFAERPEGSVSTLKIQRTQQEDSAVYLCASSLLTSGINTQYFGPGTRLTVL.

The CDR3 sequence: CASSLLSRTNTGELFF. The CDR3 DNA reads as TGTGCCAGCAGTCTATTAAGCAGAACGAACACCGGGGAGCTGTTTTTT. V gene TRBV27 combines with J gene TRBJ2-2; no clear D. This CDR3 comprises 16 residues. The V gene's germline CDR1 is MNHEY and CDR2 SMNVEV (reference sequence). The V end was cut by 5 bases, the J end by 0 bases, with 13 bases between.

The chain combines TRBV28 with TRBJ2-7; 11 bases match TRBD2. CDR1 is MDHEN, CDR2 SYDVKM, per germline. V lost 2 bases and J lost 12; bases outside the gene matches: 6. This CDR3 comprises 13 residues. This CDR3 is CASSLVLAGGAYF. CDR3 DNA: TGTGCCAGCAGTTTAGTTCTAGCGGGAGGCGCGTACTTC.

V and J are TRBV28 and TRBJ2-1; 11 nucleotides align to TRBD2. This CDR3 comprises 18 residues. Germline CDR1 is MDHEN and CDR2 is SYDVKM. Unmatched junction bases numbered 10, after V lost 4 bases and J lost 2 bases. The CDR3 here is CASSSYFSGRGTYNEQFF. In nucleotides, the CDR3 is TGTGCCAGCAGTTCCTACTTTAGCGGGAGGGGTACCTACAATGAGCAGTTCTTC.

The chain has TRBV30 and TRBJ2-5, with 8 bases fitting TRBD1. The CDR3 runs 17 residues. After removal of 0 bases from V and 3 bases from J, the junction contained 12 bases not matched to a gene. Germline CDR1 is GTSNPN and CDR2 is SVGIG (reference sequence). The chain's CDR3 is CAWSVRFRGQSKETQYF. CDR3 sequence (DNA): TGTGCCTGGAGTGTACGTTTCAGGGGGCAAAGTAAAGAGACCCAGTACTTC.

The chain's CDR3 is CASEGRLNEKLFF. The CDR3 nucleotides read TGTGCCAGCGAGGGCAGACTTAATGAAAAACTGTTTTTT. This chain joins TRBV2 and TRBJ1-4; no firm D call. V was clipped by 8 bases and J by 4 bases, with 11 bases between them. This CDR3 contains 13 residues. Germline lookup yields CDR1 SNHLY and CDR2 FYNNEI.

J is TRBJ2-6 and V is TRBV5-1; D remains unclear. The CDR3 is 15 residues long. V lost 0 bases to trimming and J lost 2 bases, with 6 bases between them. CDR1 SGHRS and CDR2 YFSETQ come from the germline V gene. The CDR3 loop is CASSLVEAGANVLTF. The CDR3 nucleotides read TGCGCCAGCAGCTTGGTGGAAGCTGGGGCCAACGTCCTGACTTTC.

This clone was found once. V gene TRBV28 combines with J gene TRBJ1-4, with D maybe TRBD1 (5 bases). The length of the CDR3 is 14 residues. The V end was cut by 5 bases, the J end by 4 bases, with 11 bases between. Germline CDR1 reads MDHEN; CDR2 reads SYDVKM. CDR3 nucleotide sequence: TGTGCCAGCAGTACCCGACAGCTTAATGAAAAACTGTTTTTT. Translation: CASSTRQLNEKLFF. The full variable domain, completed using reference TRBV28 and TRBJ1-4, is DVKVTQSSRYLVKRTGEKVFLECVQDMDHENMFWYRQDPGLGLRLIYFSYDVKMKEKGDIPEGYSVSREKKERFSLILESASTNQTSMYLCASSTRQLNEKLFFGSGTQLSVL.

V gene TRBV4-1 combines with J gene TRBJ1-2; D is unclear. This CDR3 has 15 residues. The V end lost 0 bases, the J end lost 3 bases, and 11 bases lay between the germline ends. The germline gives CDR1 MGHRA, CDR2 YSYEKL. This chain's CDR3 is CASSQDLGTHYGYTF. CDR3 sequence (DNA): TGCGCCAGCAGCCAAGATCTAGGTACCCACTATGGCTACACCTTC.

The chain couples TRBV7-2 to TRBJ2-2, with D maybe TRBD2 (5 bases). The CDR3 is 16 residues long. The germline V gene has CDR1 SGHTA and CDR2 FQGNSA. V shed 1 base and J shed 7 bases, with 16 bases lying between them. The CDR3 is CASSLGGPSVIGELFF. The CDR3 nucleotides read TGTGCCAGCAGCTTAGGAGGGCCCAGCGTGATCGGGGAGCTGTTTTTT.

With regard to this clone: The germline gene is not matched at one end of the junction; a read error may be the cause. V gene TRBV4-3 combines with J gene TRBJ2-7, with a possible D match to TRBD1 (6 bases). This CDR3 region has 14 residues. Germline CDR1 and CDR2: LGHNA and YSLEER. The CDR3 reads CASSQKVDSRNMFF. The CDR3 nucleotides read TGCGCCAGCAGCCAAAAGGTGGACAGCCGAAATATGTTCTTC.

The CDR3 is CASSESRPGRTGELFF. As DNA, the CDR3 is TGTGCCAGCAGTGAATCTCGGCCAGGGCGCACCGGGGAGCTGTTTTTT. The chain carries TRBV25-1 and TRBJ2-2, with D possibly matching TRBD1 (5 bases). CDR3 length equals 16 residues. Germline CDR1 reads MGHDK; CDR2 reads SYGVNS. The V end was cut by 1 base, the J end by 4 bases, with 13 bases between.

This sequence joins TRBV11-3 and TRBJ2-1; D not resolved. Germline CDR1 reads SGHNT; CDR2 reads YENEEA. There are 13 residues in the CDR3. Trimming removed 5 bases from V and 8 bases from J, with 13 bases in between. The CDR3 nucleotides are TGTGCCAGCAGCCGTCATGGTGAGGATGAGCAGTTCTTC. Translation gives CASSRHGEDEQFF.

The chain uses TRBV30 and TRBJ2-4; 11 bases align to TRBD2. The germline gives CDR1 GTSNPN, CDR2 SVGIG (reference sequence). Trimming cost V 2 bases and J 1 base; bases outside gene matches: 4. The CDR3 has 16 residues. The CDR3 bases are TGTGCCTGGAGTCTAGCGGGAGGATCGGCCAAAAACATTCAGTACTTC. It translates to CAWSLAGGSAKNIQYF.

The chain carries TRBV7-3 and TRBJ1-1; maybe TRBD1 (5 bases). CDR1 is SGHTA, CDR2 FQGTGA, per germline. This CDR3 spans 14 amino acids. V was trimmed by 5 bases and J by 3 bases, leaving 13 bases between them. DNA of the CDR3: TGTGCCAGCAGCCGAGGGACTGCGGACACTGAAGCTTTCTTT. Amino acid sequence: CASSRGTADTEAFF.

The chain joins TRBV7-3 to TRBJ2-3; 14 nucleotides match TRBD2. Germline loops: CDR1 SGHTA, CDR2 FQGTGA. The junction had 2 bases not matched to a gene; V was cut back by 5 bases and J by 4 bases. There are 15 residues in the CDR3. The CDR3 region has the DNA TGTGCCAGCAGCACGGGACTAGCGGGAGCAGATACGCAGTATTTT. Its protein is CASSTGLAGADTQYF.

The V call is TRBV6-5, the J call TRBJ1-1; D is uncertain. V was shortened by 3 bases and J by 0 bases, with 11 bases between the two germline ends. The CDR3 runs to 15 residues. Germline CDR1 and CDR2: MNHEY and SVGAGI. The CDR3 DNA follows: TGTGCCAGCAGTTATGAAGGCAGCATGAACACTGAAGCTTTCTTT. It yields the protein CASSYEGSMNTEAFF.

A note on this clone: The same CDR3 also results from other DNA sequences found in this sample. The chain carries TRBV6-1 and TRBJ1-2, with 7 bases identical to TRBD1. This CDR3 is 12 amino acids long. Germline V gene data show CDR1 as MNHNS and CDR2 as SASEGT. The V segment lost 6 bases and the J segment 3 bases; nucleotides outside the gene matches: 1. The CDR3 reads CASRTGDYGYTF. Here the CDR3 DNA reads TGTGCCAGCAGAACAGGGGACTATGGCTACACCTTC.

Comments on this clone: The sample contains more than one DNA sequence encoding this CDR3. The CDR3 DNA reads TGTGCCAGCAGTTACTCGGGCGGGGAGCTGTTTTTT. It yields the protein CASSYSGGELFF. The rearrangement links TRBV6-5 to TRBJ2-2; no clear D gene. This CDR3 has 12 residues. Germline V gene sequence: CDR1 MNHEY, CDR2 SVGAGI. With 0 bases removed from V and 7 bases from J, the gap between germline ends came to 3 bases.